This T cell receptor beta chain came from a study of blood T cell repertoires in COVID-19. Looking at the study overall: COVID-19 samples from acute and convalescent phases originated in the United States, Italy and Spain. PBMCs, B-cell-depleted T cells, or T cells provided the cDNA or gDNA that made up the material.

Original processing methods: The authors estimated nucleated cell counts from reference gene primer amplification. Assay: immunoSEQ multiplex PCR; the TCRdb copy retains only in-frame clones and omits some. The DNA gave D and trimming, while V, J and clone size come from that table. The sample includes 110,000 to 150,000 clones, approximately 85% seen only once; the top ten take less than 5%. Looked up from germline, CDR1 is GTSNPN and CDR2 is SVGIG (reference sequence). Trimming left V 0 bases short and J 5 bases short, with 7 bases between. This CDR3 contains 13 residues. Sequencing was performed on peripheral blood. The source of this sequence is a woman at least 80 years old with acute or convalescent COVID-19. The chain employs TRBV30 and TRBJ2-2; D remains ambiguous. DNA of the CDR3: TGTGCCTGGAGTGTTGGGCCAACCGGGGAGCTGTTTTTT. It yields the protein CAWSVGPTGELFF.